This passage covers 12 T cell receptor beta chains from one sample sequenced in a study of T cells in Graves' hyperthyroidism and ophthalmopathy. Amplification of TCR beta CDR3 regions used RNA as the template. First-round RT-PCR with HTBI primers amplified the TCR CDR3 region. Each CDR3 protein gets one entry after TCRdb re-called the multiplex PCR reads with MiXCR. The table includes around 260,000 distinct CDR3 sequences, 25% detected once. Sequenced material: blood. Every receptor here comes from a man aged 35-49 years with Graves' hyperthyroidism that later progressed to Graves' ophthalmopathy.

This clonotype was recorded many times. CDR3 DNA: TGTGCCAACAACAGGGGCCCGAATTCACCCCTCCACTTT. Its translation: CANNRGPNSPLHF. The chain couples TRBV10-3 to TRBJ1-6, with 7 bases identical to TRBD1. This CDR3 has 13 amino acids. The V gene's germline CDR1 is ENHRY and CDR2 SYGVKD. V shed 10 bases, J shed 7 bases, and the junction held 7 bases outside the gene matches.

V is TRBV28 and J is TRBJ1-5; D not certain. The V and J ends lost 7 bases and 6 bases respectively, with 13 bases between them. Germline CDR1 is MDHEN and CDR2 is SYDVKM. The CDR3 is made up of 13 amino acids. CDR3 bases: TGTGCCAGCATTTCGGCGGGGTTTCAGCCCCAGCATTTT. Amino acids: CASISAGFQPQHF.

This clonotype was detected once. An end of the junction differs from the germline gene, which may be a read error. The rearrangement uses TRBV6-5 and TRBJ1-2; 9 bases align to TRBD1. The germline V gene encodes CDR1 MNHEY and CDR2 SVGAGI. The CDR3 runs to 15 residues. CDR3 in amino acids: CASSNSGQGNYGYTF. In DNA form, the CDR3 reads TGTGCCAGCAGTAACTCGGGACAGGGCAACTATGGCTACACCTTC.

This clonotype was counted a few times. V and J are TRBV20-1 and TRBJ2-7; D call uncertain. The ends were cut back, 3 bases at V and 3 bases at J, with 9 bases in the middle. The CDR3 sequence is 12 residues long. Germline-derived CDR1 and CDR2 are DFQATT and SNEGSKA (reference sequence). In nucleotides, the CDR3 is TGCAGTGCTAGTGGGCTTAACTACGAGCAGTACTTC. It encodes CSASGLNYEQYF.

This chain joins TRBV4-1 and TRBJ1-5; the match to TRBD1 covers 9 bases. Germline CDR1 reads MGHRA; CDR2 reads YSYEKL. The trim removed 4 bases at V and 0 bases at J, leaving 7 bases unmatched. This CDR3 has 17 residues. This CDR3 is CASSRETGGPSNQPQHF. CDR3 sequence (DNA): TGCGCCAGCAGCCGGGAGACAGGGGGGCCTAGCAATCAGCCCCAGCATTTT.

This clonotype occurred many times. This may arise from a read error, as a much more abundant clone is one base away. The chain employs TRBV12-3 or TRBV12-4 and TRBJ2-2, with D possibly called TRBD1 or TRBD2 (5 bases each). This CDR3 contains 15 residues. In DNA form, the CDR3 reads TGTGCCAGCAGTTTTATCTCTCAGGGCACCGGGGAGCCGTTTTTT. Its protein is CASSFISQGTGEPFF.

The V call is TRBV19, the J call TRBJ2-7; weak D call: TRBD2 (5 bases). Germline V CDR1 and CDR2: LNHDA, SQIVND (reference sequence). The CDR3 runs 14 residues. The germline V and J ends were trimmed by 5 bases and 0 bases, with 11 bases remaining between them. The CDR3 DNA follows: TGTGCCAGTAGTGGAGGACTGCACTCCTACGAGCAGTACTTC. This translates into CASSGGLHSYEQYF.

Only a few counts were recorded for this clonotype. The genes are TRBV12-3 or TRBV12-4 and TRBJ1-2; D is perhaps TRBD1 (6 bases). V lost 6 bases and J 9 bases, leaving 14 bases between the germline ends. The CDR3 runs to 12 residues. The CDR3, as DNA: TGTGCCAGCAGACCGGCGACAGGTAGCTACACCTTC. Translated: CASRPATGSYTF.

This clonotype was observed at least ten times. V and J are TRBV6-5 and TRBJ2-2; a possible D gene is TRBD2 (5 bases). The V and J ends lost 7 bases and 6 bases respectively, with 12 bases between them. CDR1 is MNHEY and CDR2 is SVGAGI in the germline V gene. The CDR3 has 13 residues. The CDR3 DNA reads as TGTGCCAGCACTAGCACCCGGGCCGGGGAGCTGTTTTTT. This translates into CASTSTRAGELFF.

Ten or more counts support this clonotype. The chain couples TRBV5-1 to TRBJ1-1; 8 bases map to TRBD1. The CDR3 contains 14 residues. V dropped 1 base and J dropped 7; count of bases not matched to a gene: 6. The V gene's germline CDR1 is SGHRS and CDR2 YFSETQ. The CDR3 bases are TGCGCCAGCAGCTTGCCGGACAGGGTGGGTGAAGCTTTCTTT. It encodes CASSLPDRVGEAFF.

This clonotype occurred many times. The chain couples TRBV7-3 to TRBJ2-5; D is possibly TRBD2 (5 bases). Trimming shortened V by 4 bases and J by 5 bases, and 11 bases separated the two germline ends. Germline loops: CDR1 SGHTA, CDR2 FQGTGA. The CDR3 length is 13 residues. In DNA, the CDR3 is TGTGCCAGCAGCTCGGCGGGCTCGGAGACCCAGTACTTC. Its translation: CASSSAGSETQYF.

This clonotype occurred many times. J is TRBJ1-2 and V is TRBV28, with D perhaps TRBD1 (5 bases). Trimming took off 10 bases at V and 0 bases at J, with 12 bases between the two ends. CDR1 and CDR2 (germline): MDHEN, SYDVKM. The CDR3 has 13 residues. The CDR3: CATRDGANYGYTF. As DNA, the CDR3 is TGTGCCACCCGGGACGGAGCTAACTATGGCTACACCTTC.